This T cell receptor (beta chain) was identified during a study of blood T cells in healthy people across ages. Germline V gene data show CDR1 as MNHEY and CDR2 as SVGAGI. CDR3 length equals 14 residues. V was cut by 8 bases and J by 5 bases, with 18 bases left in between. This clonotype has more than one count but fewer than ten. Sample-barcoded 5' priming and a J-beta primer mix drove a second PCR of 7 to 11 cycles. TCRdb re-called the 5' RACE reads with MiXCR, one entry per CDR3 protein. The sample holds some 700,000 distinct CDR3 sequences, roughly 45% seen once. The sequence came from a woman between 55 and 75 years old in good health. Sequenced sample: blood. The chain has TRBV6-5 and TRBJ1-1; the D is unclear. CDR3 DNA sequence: TGTGCCAGCTTTTTATCCAAGGGTTTAACTGAAGCTTTCTTT. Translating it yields CASFLSKGLTEAFF.